This TCR beta chain was obtained from a study of cytomegalovirus exposure and HLA in healthy donors listed by TCRdb under 2017. Background for the entire study: An earlier analysis of roughly 570 of the donors reported 276 Gb of sequence data and around 110 million unique TCR beta sequences obtained from roughly 180 million T cells. An earlier analysis of about 600 of the donors used high-throughput TCR beta sequencing to judge whether each TCR beta V gene segment behaved as functional or pseudogenic. Genome-wide SNP genotypes for about 55% of the 666 donors were used in a later genetic analysis, which treated that subset as a discovery cohort. Donor age, sex, ethnicity and CMV serostatus were compiled alongside the repertoire data. HLA typing included class I and class II loci at four-digit resolution. Among the 398 genotyped donors, approximately 82% belonged to the genetic ancestry cluster associated with self-reported Caucasian donors. Across 398 genotyped donors of the cohort, an average of approximately 220,000 unique TCR beta nucleotide sequences per donor were sequenced, and approximately 17% of those sequences were non-productive. A later analysis re-analyzed previously published TCR beta repertoires from approximately 700 donors and added high-resolution HLA genotyping to study TCR occurrence patterns. The study aimed to test whether signatures of past pathogen exposure could be identified by cataloging public T cell receptors. A separate validation cohort of approximately 120 different subjects was used in addition to the roughly 720-subject first cohort. The T cell repertoires of under 750 subjects were profiled by immunosequencing and related to cytomegalovirus serostatus. The study combined high-throughput TCR immunosequencing, statistical association of individual TCRs with disease status, and machine learning to predict cytomegalovirus infection status. Because of strong linkage in the cohort, five DR-DQ haplotypes were treated as single units for association and clustering. In the later analysis, no new phenotypic data were used to find candidate immune exposures; instead, reliance was placed on TCR beta sequences and their occurrence across donors. An early release covering 550 to 650 HLA-typed donors comprised around 300 gigabases of sequencing data and tens of millions of unique TCR sequences. All discovery cohort repertoires had been generated using a single sequencing platform. The number of typed donors differed by locus: 629-630 for A, B, C, DRB1 and DQB1; 500 to 550 for DQA1; fewer than 610 for DPA1; and about 470 for DPB1.

CDR1 and CDR2, looked up from the germline V gene, are MNHNS and SASEGT. Taken from cysteine to phenylalanine, the CDR3 has 11 residues. CDR3 DNA only is kept here, 33 bases in frame from base 1. V drops 6 bases and J drops 5 bases, leaving 8 bases in between. Libraries were made using the immunoSEQ multiplex PCR assay. For the multiplex PCR, a mixture combining 60 forward primers for TCR Vbeta segments and 13 reverse primers for TCR Jbeta segments was used. The CDR3 region of rearranged TCR beta genes was amplified from genomic DNA by a multiplex PCR assay. The Illumina HiSeq System was used to sequence the amplified TCR beta libraries as 87-base-pair reads. In the paper's pipeline: In a later analysis, tens of millions of unique TCR beta chains were counted across the roughly 610 repertoires, and about 10 million of these chains were shared by at least two donors. Raw reads were error-corrected and collapsed into unique sequences by a nearest-neighbor algorithm in which closely related sequences were merged to remove PCR and sequencing errors. To assign V, D and J gene segments, CDR3 sequences were aligned to IMGT reference sequences. Each retained sequence needed at least a six-nucleotide match to both a V gene segment and a J gene segment. Rearrangements were classified as productive when the CDR3 lacked stop codons and remained in frame with V and J, and all other rearrangements were classified as non-productive. Following IMGT convention, CDR3 was defined as the stretch from the second conserved V-encoded cysteine to the conserved J-encoded phenylalanine. The earlier analysis of about 620 of the donors excluded sequences that lacked an unambiguous match to a single V gene segment. An earlier analysis of just under 600 of the donors called V segments functional above 56.7% productive rearrangements and segregating when the between-donor standard deviation exceeded 5%. A statistical classification framework was built to diagnose cytomegalovirus status from the catalog of TCR beta chain sequences. In a later analysis, V and J genes were assigned by comparing TCR nucleotide sequences against IMGT/GENE-DB human TR gene sequences. In a later analysis, CDR3 sequences and most-parsimonious VDJ recombination scenarios were assigned using the TCRdist pipeline. In a later analysis, every TCR beta chain was defined by the combination of its CDR3 amino acid sequence and its V-gene family, and reads without a unique V-gene family were dropped. To address suspected cross-contamination and a sequencing artifact, a later analysis removed approximately 600 highly shared, low-generation-probability nucleotide sequences. A later analysis calculated a clonal expansion index for each public chain from normalized within-repertoire ranks of inferred template counts. In a later analysis, generation probabilities were computed with a VDJ recombination model fitted to out-of-frame rearrangements, and the resulting probabilities were checked against IGoR. In a later analysis, hypergeometric tests were used to score TCR-TCR, TCR-HLA and TCR-CMV co-occurrence, with a repertoire-size bias correction applied to TCR pairs. False discovery rates were estimated in a later analysis by permuting HLA or CMV assignments 20 times. A later analysis grouped co-occurring TCRs with DBSCAN, adding TCRdist sequence similarity when clustering within HLA-allele-positive subsets. Co-occurrence clustering excluded repertoires with fewer than 30,000 or more than 120,000 public chains, plus five with anomalous nucleotide sharing. TCRdb holds this immuneACCESS table with in-frame rearrangements only. Some clones are missing; in checked studies, unresolved V genes explain under half, and the rest has no known cause. V and J calls and clone size follow that table, whereas D and trimming were derived from the DNA. In all, the sample holds under 110,000 clones, and over 70% of those were seen once. The top ten clones comprise less than 3% of the sample.

In total, approximately 610 healthy bone marrow donors made up the cohort. At the time of sampling, every cohort member was nominally healthy, though immune exposures that went unrecorded were likely present. The donor tested CMV seropositive, placing the donor among the approximately 290 seropositive members of the cohort. Every donor gave a peripheral blood sample, and the peripheral blood mononuclear cells from that sample were used for TCR beta sequencing. The Qiagen DNeasy Blood Extraction Kit was used to extract genomic DNA from the blood cell samples. This clone was counted between two and nine times. Its antigen has not been determined. No base qualities exist here, and no much larger clone lies one base off it. Overall results and qualifications from the work: Immune exposure information for the cohort was limited to CMV serostatus. A cluster of highly shared sequence variants was judged likely to represent a technical artifact of the sequencing pipeline. Three of the identified cytomegalovirus-associated TCR beta chains were confirmed in vitro to be specific for cytomegalovirus antigens. In both the original and validation cohorts, the classifier was reported to diagnose cytomegalovirus status with high specificity and sensitivity. A further reported finding was that TCR beta sequences accurately predicted the HLA-A and HLA-B alleles for most subjects in the first cohort. A later genetic analysis associated a missense DCLRE1C variant with V-gene and J-gene trimming of TCR beta chains, and an independent cohort replicated the association. Because some donors lacked HLA typing at each locus, the association tests relied only on the typed subset. According to a later analysis, most CMV-associated TCR beta chains appeared to be HLA-restricted, and the HLA associations seemed to be driven largely by CMV exposure. Specific HLA alleles were associated with over 15,000 TCR beta sequences at a false discovery rate of 0.05 in a later analysis. Broadly in line with IMGT annotations, most TCR beta V segments showed up in productive rearrangements about 87% or about 30% of the time in an earlier analysis of 587 of the donors. Because counts were too low, 15 to 20 rarely observed V segments, including chromosome 9 orphons, were left out of the earlier analysis of some 600 of the donors. Compared with the approximately 600-donor mean, donors in an Asian-associated ancestry cluster had fewer N-insertions in productive TCRs, according to a later genetic analysis. The 87-base-pair reads could not distinguish some IMGT-functional V segments, including TRBV6-2 and TRBV6-3, so those segments were excluded. When HLA alleles, especially DR and DQ, strongly co-occurred, TCR associations were difficult to assign to individual alleles. While some public TCRs were present in many individuals, most TCR sequences turned up only very rarely across donors. Compared with equally common non-associated chains, HLA-associated TCR beta chains in a later analysis were more clonally expanded and had lower generation probabilities. In the study, around 150 TCR beta chains were listed as associated with cytomegalovirus. Roughly uniform sequencing depth across donors was assumed in presence/absence analyses, although this assumption may not hold. According to a later analysis, parvovirus B19, influenza, CMV and Epstein-Barr virus appeared linked to several top co-occurrence clusters. According to the authors, the approach could potentially be generalized to other disease states and immunological phenotypes. Correlated functional status among segregating V segments might be attributable to linkage disequilibrium, but an unknown experimental factor could not be ruled out. According to a later analysis, TCR association rates differed among HLA loci, with DRB1 alleles showing the most associated TCRs and HLA-C alleles showing the fewest. The cohort was sequenced for TCR beta chains only, and without alpha or paired-chain data the features that could be detected were limited.

The sample consisted of PBMCs. In this chain, TRBV6-1 is recombined with TRBJ2-7; 6 matching bases give a weak D call of TRBD1. The TCR comes from a male donor in good health and CMV-seropositive. This receptor has the CDR3 CASRQGNEQYF. The nucleotides read TGTGCCAGCAGACAGGGAAACGAGCAGTACTTC.